This TCR beta chain was obtained from a study of blood T cell repertoires in COVID-19. The method was immunoSEQ multiplex PCR; TCRdb's version includes in-frame clones alone and lacks a portion of them. The repertoire consists of about 170,000 clones, with 87% occurring once and the leading ten covering 3% to 4%. Trimming cost V 6 bases and J 8 bases; bases outside gene matches: 12. Germline V gene lookup returns CDR1 MNHEY and CDR2 SMNVEV (reference sequence). The CDR3 covers 16 residues. This clonotype originated in a man aged 18 to 35 with active or convalescent COVID-19. This chain uses TRBV27 with TRBJ1-6, with 8 bases lining up with TRBD1. The sample comprised peripheral blood. The CDR3: CASSSWDRSVYSPLHF. Written as DNA, the CDR3 is TGTGCCAGCAGCTCCTGGGACAGGTCCGTTTATTCACCCCTCCACTTT.